This T cell receptor beta chain was retrieved from a study of blood T cell repertoires in COVID-19. The overall study: Nucleic acid was either cDNA or gDNA, and it came from T cells, B-cell-depleted T cells, or PBMCs.

This CDR3 has 14 residues. The germline V gene encodes CDR1 SGHRS and CDR2 YFSETQ. V was clipped by 4 bases and J by 9 bases, with 19 bases between them. Participants, about 18 to 90 years old, spanned fewer than 30 US areas. As processed by the authors: How many nucleated cells were present was estimated from reference gene primer amplification. The method was immunoSEQ multiplex PCR; TCRdb's version includes in-frame clones alone and lacks a portion of them. The V and J calls and clone size come from that table; D and trimming were worked out from the DNA. In the table there are about 330,000 clones, roughly 86% of which are singletons.

This sequence joins TRBV5-1 and TRBJ1-2; no definite D call. This receptor was taken from a woman younger than 45 who had recovered from COVID-19. The specimen was PBMCs or T cells enriched from blood (not recorded which). DNA for the CDR3: TGCGCCAGCAGCGCCTCCGGAGAAAGCGGGAGCTACACCTTC. This gives the protein CASSASGESGSYTF.